This T cell receptor beta chain was retrieved from a study of Ad26.COV2.S vaccination and SARS-CoV-2 variants. The overall study: Intramuscular Ad26.COV2.S doses were given once or twice, 56 days apart. The study's findings and limits: Higher spike-specific TCR breadth was found in vaccine recipients than in placebo recipients. For non-spike TCRs, breadth in vaccine recipients resembled that in placebo recipients. The TCR breadth and depth analyses may have understated or missed part of the total T cell responses.

Treatment here: 15 to 20 received Ad26.COV2.S at low or high dose, single or two shots; 5 received placebo; per-sample allocation not given. Collection of samples fell on day 63 after the first vaccine or placebo injection. Using immunoSEQ multiplex PCR, the repertoire was profiled, and TCRdb retains in-frame clones only, with some absent. This sample has 450,000 to 550,000 clones, with roughly 87% found just once. Germline CDR1 is MNHEY and CDR2 is SVGEGT. V lost 0 bases, J lost 1 base, and 7 bases stayed unmatched. The CDR3 runs to 17 residues. As concerns this clone: Its antigen is unidentified.

The sequencing here drew on peripheral blood, taken in a trial of Ad26.COV2.S vaccine versus placebo. This TCR was sampled from a person between 18 and 59 years old who received the Ad26.COV2.S COVID-19 vaccine or a placebo. The genes are TRBV6-2 or TRBV6-3 and TRBJ1-2; TRBD1 aligns across 8 bases. CDR3 sequence: CASSYSFRTGFNYGYTF. In nucleotides, the CDR3 is TGTGCCAGCAGTTACTCGTTCCGGACAGGGTTTAACTATGGCTACACCTTC.